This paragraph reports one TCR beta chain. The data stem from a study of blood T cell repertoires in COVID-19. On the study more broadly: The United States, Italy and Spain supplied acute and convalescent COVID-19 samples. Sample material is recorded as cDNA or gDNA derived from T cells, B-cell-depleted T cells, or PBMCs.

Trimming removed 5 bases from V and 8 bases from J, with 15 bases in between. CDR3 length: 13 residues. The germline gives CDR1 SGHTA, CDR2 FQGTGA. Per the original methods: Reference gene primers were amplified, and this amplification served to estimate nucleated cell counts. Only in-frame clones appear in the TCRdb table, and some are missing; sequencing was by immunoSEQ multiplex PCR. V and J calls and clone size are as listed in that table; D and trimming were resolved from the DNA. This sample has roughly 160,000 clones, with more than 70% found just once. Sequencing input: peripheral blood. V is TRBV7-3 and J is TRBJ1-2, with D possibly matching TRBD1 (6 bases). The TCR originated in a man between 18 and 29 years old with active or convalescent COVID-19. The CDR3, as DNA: TGTGCCAGCAGCCCAAGGGGGGGGCTAGGCTACACCTTC. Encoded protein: CASSPRGGLGYTF.